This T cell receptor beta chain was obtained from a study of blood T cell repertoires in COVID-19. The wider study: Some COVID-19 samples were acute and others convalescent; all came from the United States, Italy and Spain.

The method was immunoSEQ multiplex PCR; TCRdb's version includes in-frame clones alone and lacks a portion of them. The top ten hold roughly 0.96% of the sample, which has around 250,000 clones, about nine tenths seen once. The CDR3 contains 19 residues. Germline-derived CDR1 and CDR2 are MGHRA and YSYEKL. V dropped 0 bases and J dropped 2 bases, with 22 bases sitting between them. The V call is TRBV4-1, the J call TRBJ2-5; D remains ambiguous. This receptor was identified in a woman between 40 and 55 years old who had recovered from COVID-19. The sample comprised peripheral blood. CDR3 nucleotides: TGCGCCAGCAGCCAAGAACTCTGCCCGACTTACGCGGAGCAAGAGACCCAGTACTTC. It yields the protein CASSQELCPTYAEQETQYF.